Described below is a single T cell receptor beta chain sequence and its context. The J segment lost 4 bases and the V segment lost 3 bases, leaving 11 bases of the junction unmatched. Per germline, CDR1 KGHDR and CDR2 SFDVKD. The CDR3 is made up of 18 amino acids. As processed by the authors: How many nucleated cells were present was estimated from reference gene primer amplification. Assay used: immunoSEQ multiplex PCR; TCRdb lists only in-frame clones, some missing. Clonal size and the V and J genes are those of that table, whereas D and trimming came from the DNA. The sample consists of about half a million clones, 70% to 90% of them appearing once. The sample belongs to a study of blood T cell repertoires in COVID-19. Study in general: Sources were T cells, B-cell-depleted T cells, or PBMCs; the material itself was cDNA or gDNA.

The receptor comes from a human donor in a cohort sampled during active COVID-19. What was sequenced was peripheral blood. The chain uses TRBV24-1 and TRBJ2-1, with 10 nucleotides matching TRBD1. Here the CDR3 reads CATSDLKTRTGGYNEQFF. Written as DNA, the CDR3 is TGTGCCACCAGTGATCTGAAAACAAGGACAGGGGGGTACAATGAGCAGTTCTTC.